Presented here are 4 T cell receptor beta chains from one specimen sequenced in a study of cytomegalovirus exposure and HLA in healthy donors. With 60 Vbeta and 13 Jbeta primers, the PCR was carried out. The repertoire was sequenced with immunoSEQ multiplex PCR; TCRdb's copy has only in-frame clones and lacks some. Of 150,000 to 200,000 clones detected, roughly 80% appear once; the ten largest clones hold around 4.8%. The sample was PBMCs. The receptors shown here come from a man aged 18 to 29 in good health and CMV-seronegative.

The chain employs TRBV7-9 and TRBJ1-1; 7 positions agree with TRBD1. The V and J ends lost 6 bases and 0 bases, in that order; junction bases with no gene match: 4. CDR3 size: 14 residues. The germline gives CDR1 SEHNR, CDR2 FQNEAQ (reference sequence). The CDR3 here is CASSYTGVNTEAFF. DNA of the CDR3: TGTGCCAGCAGTTATACAGGGGTGAACACTGAAGCTTTCTTT.

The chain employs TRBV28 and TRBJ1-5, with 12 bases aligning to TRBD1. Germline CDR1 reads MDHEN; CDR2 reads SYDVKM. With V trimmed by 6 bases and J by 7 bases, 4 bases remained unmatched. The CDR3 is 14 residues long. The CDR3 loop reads CASRGQGAEQPQHF. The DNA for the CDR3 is TGTGCCAGCAGGGGACAGGGGGCCGAGCAGCCCCAGCATTTT.

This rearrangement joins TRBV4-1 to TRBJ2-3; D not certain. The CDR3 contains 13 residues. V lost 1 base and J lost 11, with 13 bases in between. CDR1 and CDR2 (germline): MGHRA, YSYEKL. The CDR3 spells CASSQGIPGLQYF. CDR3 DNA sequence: TGCGCCAGCAGCCAAGGGATCCCGGGTTTGCAGTATTTT.

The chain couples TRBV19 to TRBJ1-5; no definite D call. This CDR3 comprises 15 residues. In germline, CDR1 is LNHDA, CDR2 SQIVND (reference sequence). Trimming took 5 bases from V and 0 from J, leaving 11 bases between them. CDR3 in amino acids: CASSSTADSNQPQHF. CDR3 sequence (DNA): TGTGCCAGTAGTTCCACTGCTGATAGCAATCAGCCCCAGCATTTT.